This entry lists 30 T cell receptor beta chains sequenced from one sample in a study of T cell changes during pregnancy in multiple sclerosis. TCRdb's table, derived via immunoSEQ multiplex PCR, lists solely in-frame clones and lacks some. The table has approximately 50,000 clones, approximately 93% seen once. Sequencing used CD4+ T cells from peripheral blood mononuclear cells, obtained in the third trimester of pregnancy. All receptors derive from a female donor with multiple sclerosis, enrolled in a pregnancy study.

This rearrangement joins TRBV2 to TRBJ1-2; 7 bases match TRBD1. The length of the CDR3 is 15 residues. Per the germline V gene, CDR1 is SNHLY and CDR2 is FYNNEI. V trimming: 6 bases; J trimming: 4 bases; junction bases outside the gene matches: 11. As DNA, the CDR3 is TGTGCCAGCAGAGGCAACAGGGGTCTCGGCTATGGCTACACCTTC. Translated, it gives CASRGNRGLGYGYTF.

The chain links TRBV5-1 to TRBJ1-4; 10 nucleotides line up with TRBD1. CDR1 is SGHRS and CDR2 is YFSETQ in the germline V gene. Losses at the gene ends were 3 bases for V and 0 bases for J; bases not matched to a gene: 8. This CDR3 region has 18 residues. This CDR3 reads CASSSRQGAPATNEKLFF. The CDR3 coding sequence is TGCGCCAGCAGCTCCCGACAGGGGGCCCCCGCAACTAATGAAAAACTGTTTTTT.

The genes are TRBV7-6 and TRBJ2-1, with 16 nucleotides matching TRBD2. This CDR3 is built from 19 residues. J lost 6 bases, V lost 5 bases, and 13 bases had no gene match. Germline values: CDR1 SGHVS, CDR2 FNYEAQ. CDR3 sequence reads: CASSTGGLAGGPGGNEQFF. The DNA for the CDR3 is TGTGCCAGCAGCACAGGGGGACTAGCGGGAGGGCCGGGGGGCAATGAGCAGTTCTTC.

This chain joins TRBV29-1 and TRBJ2-5; possibly TRBD2 for D (6 bases). V lost 4 bases to trimming and J lost 0 bases, with 6 bases between them. Looked up from germline, CDR1 is SQVTM and CDR2 is ANQGSEA. The CDR3 extends over 12 amino acids. CDR3 protein: CSVGGDQETQYF. CDR3 bases: TGCAGCGTTGGCGGGGACCAAGAGACCCAGTACTTC.

The chain is built from TRBV18 and TRBJ2-5; D is perhaps TRBD2 (6 bases). The CDR3 contains 13 residues. Germline V lookup: CDR1 KGHSH, CDR2 LQKENI. V gave up 5 bases and J gave up 2 bases, with 9 bases separating them. The CDR3 is CASSFREQETQYF. The CDR3, as DNA: TGTGCCAGCTCATTCCGGGAGCAAGAGACCCAGTACTTC.

This chain joins TRBV7-3 and TRBJ2-7, with D tentatively TRBD2 (6 bases). V was trimmed by 6 bases and J by 1 base, leaving 10 bases between them. The CDR3 extends over 13 amino acids. The germline gives CDR1 SGHTA, CDR2 FQGTGA. The DNA of the CDR3 is TGTGCCAGCAGGTTTGGGACTTCCTACGAGCAGTACTTC. This sequence encodes CASRFGTSYEQYF.

This chain joins TRBV29-1 and TRBJ2-2; 7 positions match TRBD1. Germline V lookup: CDR1 SQVTM, CDR2 ANQGSEA. V trimming: 5 bases; J trimming: 3 bases; junction bases outside the gene matches: 9. CDR3 size: 15 residues. Written as DNA, the CDR3 is TGCAGCGTTTCCCCCAAGGGGGCTCACACCGGGGAGCTGTTTTTT. Its translation: CSVSPKGAHTGELFF.

The chain carries TRBV4-1 and TRBJ2-2; D unclear. The length of the CDR3 is 14 residues. Germline assignment: CDR1 MGHRA and CDR2 YSYEKL. Trimming stripped 0 bases from V and 7 bases from J, with 9 bases between. The CDR3 here is CASSQEASHGELFF. The CDR3 coding sequence is TGCGCCAGCAGCCAAGAAGCGAGTCACGGGGAGCTGTTTTTT.

The rearrangement uses TRBV19 and TRBJ1-1; TRBD1 might be the D (6 bases). The germline V gene has CDR1 LNHDA and CDR2 SQIVND (reference sequence). The V end lost 5 bases, the J end lost 2 bases, and 18 bases lay between the germline ends. The CDR3 totals 16 residues. The CDR3 is CASSLNRVRGNTEAFF. CDR3 nucleotides: TGTGCCAGTAGTCTCAACAGGGTTAGGGGAAACACTGAAGCTTTCTTT.

This rearrangement joins TRBV11-3 to TRBJ2-7, with 9 bases aligning to TRBD1. Unmatched junction bases numbered 13, after V lost 5 bases and J lost 2 bases. The CDR3 covers 17 residues. CDR1 is SGHNT and CDR2 is YENEEA in the germline V gene. CDR3: CASSPRTTGGAPYEQYF. CDR3 DNA sequence: TGTGCCAGCAGCCCTCGCACCACAGGGGGCGCGCCCTACGAGCAGTACTTC.

The chain employs TRBV9 and TRBJ2-3, with 15 bases matching TRBD2. This CDR3 is built from 15 residues. Germline CDR1 and CDR2: SGDLS and YYNGEE. V gave up 0 bases and J gave up 10 bases; unmatched junction bases: 3. This CDR3 is CASSVGGLAGGAQYF. The CDR3 bases are TGTGCCAGCAGCGTAGGGGGACTAGCGGGAGGCGCGCAGTATTTT.

The chain links TRBV7-8 to TRBJ2-7; TRBD1 is a possible D gene (6 bases). The CDR3 has 15 amino acids. V was clipped by 2 bases and J by 3 bases, with 14 bases between them. Germline CDR1 reads SGHVS; CDR2 reads FQNEAQ. The CDR3 region has the DNA TGTGCCAGCAGCTTATATGGGGGCCTCGGCTACGAGCAGTACTTC. Protein sequence: CASSLYGGLGYEQYF.

The chain is built from TRBV19 and TRBJ2-5; 12 positions agree with TRBD2. The CDR3 has 17 residues. J was trimmed by 2 bases and V by 3 bases; bases with no gene match: 7. Germline CDR1 and CDR2: LNHDA and SQIVND (reference sequence). The CDR3 loop reads CASSIRVLAGGQETQYF. The CDR3 DNA follows: TGTGCCAGTAGTATCAGGGTACTAGCGGGGGGTCAAGAGACCCAGTACTTC. Full variable domain (remainder filled in from reference TRBV19 and TRBJ2-5): DGGITQSPKYLFRKEGQNVTLSCEQNLNHDAMYWYRQDPGQGLRLIYYSQIVNDFQKGDIAEGYSVSREKKESFPLTVTSAQKNPTAFYLCASSIRVLAGGQETQYFGPGTRLLVL.

This clone has a handful of counts. The chain couples TRBV21-1 to TRBJ1-1; the DNA was not compared with TRBD1, the D call given in the table. TRBV21-1 is described as a pseudogene. The CDR3 runs 15 residues. The CDR3 is CATWRGHGGDTEAFF. Written as DNA, the CDR3 is TGTGCCACCTGGAGAGGACACGGTGGAGACACTGAAGCTTTCTTT.

The chain links TRBV30 to TRBJ2-2; D gene uncertain. Germline V gene lookup returns CDR1 GTSNPN and CDR2 SVGIG (reference sequence). The CDR3 spans 11 residues. The germline V and J ends were trimmed by 1 base and 8 bases, with 5 bases remaining between them. The CDR3 sequence is CAWSGQGELFF. In DNA form, the CDR3 reads TGTGCCTGGAGTGGGCAAGGGGAGCTGTTTTTT.

J is TRBJ2-3 and V is TRBV20-1, with D perhaps TRBD2 (5 bases). Germline CDR1 DFQATT, CDR2 SNEGSKA (reference sequence). Trimming stripped 4 bases from V and 8 bases from J, with 10 bases between. CDR3 length: 11 amino acids. Here the CDR3 reads CSAIDYPTQYF. The CDR3 DNA reads TGCAGTGCTATAGACTATCCTACGCAGTATTTT.

The chain joins TRBV20-1 to TRBJ2-5, with D perhaps matching TRBD2 (5 bases). Germline CDR1 reads DFQATT; CDR2 reads SNEGSKA (reference sequence). The V end was cut by 5 bases, the J end by 5 bases, with 9 bases between. The CDR3 spans 11 residues. The CDR3 DNA follows: TGCAGTGCTGGTCCGGGGGAGACCCAGTACTTC. It yields the protein CSAGPGETQYF.

V is TRBV4-1 and J is TRBJ1-2; maybe TRBD1 (5 bases). Germline V gives CDR1 MGHRA, CDR2 YSYEKL. The CDR3 covers 14 residues. Trimming took 1 base from V and 1 from J, leaving 7 bases between them. CDR3 nucleotides: TGCGCCAGCAGCCAAGTTGACAGTAACTATGGCTACACCTTC. Its translation is CASSQVDSNYGYTF.

This clone showed up just once. The chain is built from TRBV30 and TRBJ2-7; D is ambiguous. The CDR3 spans 13 residues. Germline values: CDR1 GTSNPN, CDR2 SVGIG (reference sequence). Trimming took off 4 bases at V and 6 bases at J, with 16 bases between the two ends. Here the CDR3 reads CAWKNGFPSEQYF. CDR3 DNA sequence: TGTGCCTGGAAAAACGGTTTCCCCTCCGAGCAGTACTTC.

The J gene is TRBJ2-1, the V gene TRBV7-9, with 9 bases identical to TRBD1. The V gene end was trimmed by 4 bases and the J gene end by 4 bases; junction bases not matched to a gene: 8. The CDR3 has 16 residues. CDR1 is SEHNR, CDR2 FQNEAQ, per germline (reference sequence). The CDR3 here is CASSSFDRGKYNEQFF. CDR3 coding DNA: TGTGCCAGCAGCTCATTCGACAGGGGGAAGTACAATGAGCAGTTCTTC. The full variable domain, with the rest looked up from reference TRBV7-9 and TRBJ2-1, is DTGVSQNPRHKITKRGQNVTFRCDPISEHNRLYWYRQTLGQGPEFLTYFQNEAQLEKSRLLSDRFSAERPKGSFSTLEIQRTEQGDSAMYLCASSSFDRGKYNEQFFGPGTRLTVL.

V usage is TRBV27 and J usage is TRBJ2-1, with D perhaps TRBD1 (6 bases). In germline, CDR1 is MNHEY, CDR2 SMNVEV (reference sequence). The V and J ends lost 3 bases and 4 bases respectively, with 13 bases between them. This CDR3 is built from 15 residues. The CDR3: CASSLGGGVYNEQFF. CDR3 bases: TGTGCCAGCAGTTTGGGTGGGGGCGTATACAATGAGCAGTTCTTC.

The chain links TRBV21-1 to TRBJ1-5; whether TRBD1, the table's D call, matches the DNA was not checked. TRBV21-1 is recorded as a pseudogene. This CDR3 is 16 amino acids long. In DNA form, the CDR3 reads TGTGCCAGCAGCAAACCCCACTGGTCAGGGGGACAGCCCCAGCATTTT. Translating it yields CASSKPHWSGGQPQHF.

CDR3 bases: TGTGCCAGCAGTTTATCACAGAGAAATTCACCCCTCCACTTT. This codes for CASSLSQRNSPLHF. The chain employs TRBV27 and TRBJ1-6, with D unclear. This CDR3 is built from 14 residues. Germline V gene sequence: CDR1 MNHEY, CDR2 SMNVEV (reference sequence). V lost 0 bases and J 7 bases, leaving 7 bases between the germline ends.

The rearrangement links TRBV2 to TRBJ2-1; 8 nucleotides match TRBD2. V gave up 4 bases and J gave up 8 bases; unmatched junction bases: 10. This CDR3 region has 15 residues. In germline, CDR1 is SNHLY, CDR2 FYNNEI. CDR3 nucleotide sequence: TGTGCCAGCAGTGGGTACGGGAGGGCCTCAGATGAGCAGTTCTTC. Its protein product is CASSGYGRASDEQFF.

The chain combines TRBV6-1 with TRBJ2-7; 8 bases are shared with TRBD2. The trim removed 4 bases at V and 6 bases at J, leaving 8 bases unmatched. Germline V gene lookup returns CDR1 MNHNS and CDR2 SASEGT. This CDR3 region has 14 residues. CDR3 bases: TGTGCCAGCAGTGTTTCGGTAGCGGGAACCGAGCAGTACTTC. Its translation: CASSVSVAGTEQYF.

The chain employs TRBV28 and TRBJ1-5; D may be TRBD1 (5 bases). V lost 7 bases, J lost 2 bases, and 12 bases lay in between. The CDR3 runs to 14 residues. CDR1 and CDR2 from the germline V gene are MDHEN and SYDVKM. The CDR3: CASNTGFRNQPQHF. CDR3 coding DNA: TGTGCCAGCAATACAGGTTTCCGCAATCAGCCCCAGCATTTT. Based on the CDR3 plus reference TRBV28 and TRBJ1-5, the full variable domain is DVKVTQSSRYLVKRTGEKVFLECVQDMDHENMFWYRQDPGLGLRLIYFSYDVKMKEKGDIPEGYSVSREKKERFSLILESASTNQTSMYLCASNTGFRNQPQHFGDGTRLSIL.

The gene calls are TRBV5-4 and TRBJ2-1, with 8 bases lining up with TRBD1. J gave up 9 bases and V 4 bases, and 9 bases lay outside the gene matches. The CDR3 consists of 14 residues. CDR1 and CDR2 from the germline V gene are SGHNT and YYREEE (reference sequence). The CDR3, as DNA: TGTGCCAGCAGCCATCGGACAGGGTGGGGTGAGCAGTTCTTC. Translating gives CASSHRTGWGEQFF.

The gene calls are TRBV19 and TRBJ2-1; 7 nucleotides align to TRBD2. Trimming cost V 5 bases and J 1 base; bases outside gene matches: 11. The CDR3 loop spans 17 amino acids. Germline V gene sequence: CDR1 LNHDA, CDR2 SQIVND (reference sequence). The CDR3: CASSHRLRGGSYNEQFF. The CDR3 DNA follows: TGTGCCAGTAGTCACAGGCTAAGGGGAGGGTCCTACAATGAGCAGTTCTTC. Filled out from reference TRBV19 and TRBJ2-1, the complete variable domain reads DGGITQSPKYLFRKEGQNVTLSCEQNLNHDAMYWYRQDPGQGLRLIYYSQIVNDFQKGDIAEGYSVSREKKESFPLTVTSAQKNPTAFYLCASSHRLRGGSYNEQFFGPGTRLTVL.

The chain links TRBV29-1 to TRBJ1-6; D not resolved. V lost 4 bases and J 1 base, leaving 11 bases between the germline ends. The CDR3 extends over 15 amino acids. Germline CDR1 reads SQVTM; CDR2 reads ANQGSEA. In DNA form, the CDR3 reads TGCAGCGTTGCAAATGGGCGTTCCTATAATTCACCCCTCCACTTT. Translated: CSVANGRSYNSPLHF.

Only one count was recorded for this clone. The chain links TRBV4-3 to TRBJ2-1, with TRBD1 matching 10 bases. The V and J ends lost 4 bases and 6 bases, in that order; junction bases with no gene match: 6. The CDR3 runs 15 residues. Germline assignment: CDR1 LGHNA and CDR2 YSLEER. The CDR3 DNA sequence: TGCGCCAGCAGCCGAACCGGGACAGGGGTCAATGAGCAGTTCTTC. This sequence encodes CASSRTGTGVNEQFF.